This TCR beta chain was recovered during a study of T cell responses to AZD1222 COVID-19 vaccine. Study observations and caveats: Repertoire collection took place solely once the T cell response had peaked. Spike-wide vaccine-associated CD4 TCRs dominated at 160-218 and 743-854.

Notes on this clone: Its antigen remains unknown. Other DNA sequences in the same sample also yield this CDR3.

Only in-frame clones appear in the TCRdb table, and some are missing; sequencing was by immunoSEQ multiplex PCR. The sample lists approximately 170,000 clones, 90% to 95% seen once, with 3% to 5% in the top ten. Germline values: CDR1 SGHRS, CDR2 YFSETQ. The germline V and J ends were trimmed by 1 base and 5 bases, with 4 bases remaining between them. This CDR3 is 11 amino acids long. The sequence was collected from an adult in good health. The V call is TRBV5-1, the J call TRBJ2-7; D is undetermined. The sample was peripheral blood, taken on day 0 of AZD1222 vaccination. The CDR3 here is CASSLIDEQYF. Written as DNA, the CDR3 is TGCGCCAGCAGCTTGATCGACGAGCAGTACTTC.